This TCR beta chain emerged from a study of blood T cells in healthy people across ages. A minimum of 5 micrograms of total RNA was extracted per sample. For the second PCR, which ran for about 7 to 12 cycles, a sample-barcoded 5' primer and a J-beta primer mix were used. TCRdb passed the 5' RACE reads through MiXCR, listing each CDR3 protein once. The sample lists about 1.4 million distinct CDR3 sequences, 59% occurring once. The count of this clonotype is one. V shed 4 bases, J shed 10 bases, and the junction held 3 bases outside the gene matches. Germline V gene data show CDR1 as SQVTM and CDR2 as ANQGSEA. CDR3 length equals 12 residues.

V gene TRBV29-1 combines with J gene TRBJ2-1; 11 bases are a match to TRBD1. Sequencing was done on a sample of blood. This receptor was obtained from a man younger than 35 in good health. The CDR3 sequence is CSVGTGGLEQFF. In DNA, the CDR3 is TGCAGCGTTGGGACAGGGGGCCTCGAGCAGTTCTTC.